This T cell receptor (beta chain) derives from a study of neurological immune-mediated disorders. MiXCR, run by TCRdb on the 5' RACE reads, gives a single entry per CDR3 protein. The repertoire includes approximately 40,000 distinct CDR3 sequences, around 4% of them detected once, and 2.2% sits in the top ten. This clonotype was detected many times. Germline-derived CDR1 and CDR2 are SEHNR and FQNEAQ (reference sequence). The length of the CDR3 is 15 residues. V was clipped by 5 bases and J by 3 bases, with 16 bases between them. The sequenced sample consisted of PBMCs. The J gene is TRBJ1-2, the V gene TRBV7-9; D is ambiguous. The clonotype originates from a man aged 25 to 40 with multiple sclerosis. The CDR3 coding sequence is TGTGCCAGCAGCCCCCAACAGTTACCGCACTATGGCTACACCTTC. Its translation: CASSPQQLPHYGYTF.